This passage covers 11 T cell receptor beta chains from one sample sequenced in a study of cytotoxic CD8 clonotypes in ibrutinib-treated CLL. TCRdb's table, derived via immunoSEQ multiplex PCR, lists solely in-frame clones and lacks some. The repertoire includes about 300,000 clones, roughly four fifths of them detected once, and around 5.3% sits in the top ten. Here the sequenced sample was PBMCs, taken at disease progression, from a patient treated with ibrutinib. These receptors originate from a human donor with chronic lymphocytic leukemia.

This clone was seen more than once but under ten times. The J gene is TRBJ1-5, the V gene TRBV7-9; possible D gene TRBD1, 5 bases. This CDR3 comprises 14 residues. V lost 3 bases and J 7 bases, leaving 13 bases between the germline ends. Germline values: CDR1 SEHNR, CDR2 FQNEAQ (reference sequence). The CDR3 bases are TGTGCCAGCAGCTTCGGGGGGACCCAACAGCCCCAGCATTTT. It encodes CASSFGGTQQPQHF.

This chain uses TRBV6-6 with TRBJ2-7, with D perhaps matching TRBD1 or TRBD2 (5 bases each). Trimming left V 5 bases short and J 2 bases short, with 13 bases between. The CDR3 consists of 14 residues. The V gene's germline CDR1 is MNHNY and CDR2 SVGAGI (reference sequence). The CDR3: CASSPDGAPYEQYF. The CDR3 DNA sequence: TGTGCCAGCAGTCCGGACGGGGCCCCCTACGAGCAGTACTTC.

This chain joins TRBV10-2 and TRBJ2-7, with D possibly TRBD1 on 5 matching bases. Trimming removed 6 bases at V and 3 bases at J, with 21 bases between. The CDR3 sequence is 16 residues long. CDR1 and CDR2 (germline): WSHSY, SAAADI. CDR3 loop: CASRETNRLRYYEQYF. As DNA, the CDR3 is TGCGCCAGCAGGGAGACAAACAGGTTGCGGTACTACGAGCAGTACTTC.

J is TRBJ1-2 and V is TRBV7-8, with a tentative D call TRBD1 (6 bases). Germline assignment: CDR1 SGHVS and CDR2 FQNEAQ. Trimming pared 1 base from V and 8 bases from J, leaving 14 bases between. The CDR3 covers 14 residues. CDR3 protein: CASSLDRDARGYTF. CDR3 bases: TGTGCCAGCAGCTTAGACAGGGATGCTAGGGGCTACACCTTC.

The CDR3 sequence is CASNPRGPQRTQYF. CDR3 bases: TGCGCCAGCAACCCCAGGGGGCCCCAACGTACGCAGTATTTT. The chain joins TRBV5-1 to TRBJ2-3; 8 bases agree with TRBD1. The CDR3 spans 14 residues. V was pared by 6 bases and J by 8 bases, with 11 bases of the junction left unmatched. Per the germline V gene, CDR1 is SGHRS and CDR2 is YFSETQ.

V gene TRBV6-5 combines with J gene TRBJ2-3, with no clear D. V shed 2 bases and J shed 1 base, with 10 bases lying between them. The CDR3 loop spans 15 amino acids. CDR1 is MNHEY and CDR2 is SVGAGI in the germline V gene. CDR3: CASSYMWAGTDTQYF. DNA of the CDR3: TGTGCCAGCAGTTACATGTGGGCGGGCACAGATACGCAGTATTTT.

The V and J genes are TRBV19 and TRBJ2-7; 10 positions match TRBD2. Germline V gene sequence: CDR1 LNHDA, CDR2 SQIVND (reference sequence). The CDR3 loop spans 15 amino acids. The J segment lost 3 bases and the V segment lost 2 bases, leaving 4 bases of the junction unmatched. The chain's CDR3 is CASSISLAGVYEQYF. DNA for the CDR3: TGTGCCAGTAGTATAAGTCTAGCGGGAGTCTACGAGCAGTACTTC.

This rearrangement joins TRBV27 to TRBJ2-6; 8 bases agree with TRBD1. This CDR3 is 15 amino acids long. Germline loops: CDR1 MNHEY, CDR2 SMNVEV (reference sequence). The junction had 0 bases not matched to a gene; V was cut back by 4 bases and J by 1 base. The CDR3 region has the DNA TGTGCCAGCAGTTGGACAGGGTCTGGGGCCAACGTCCTGACTTTC. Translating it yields CASSWTGSGANVLTF.

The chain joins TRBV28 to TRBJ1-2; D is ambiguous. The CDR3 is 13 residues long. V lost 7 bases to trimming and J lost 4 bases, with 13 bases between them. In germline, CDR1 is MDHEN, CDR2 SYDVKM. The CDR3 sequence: CASKIQNVYGYTF. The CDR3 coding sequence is TGTGCCAGCAAAATACAGAACGTCTATGGCTACACCTTC.

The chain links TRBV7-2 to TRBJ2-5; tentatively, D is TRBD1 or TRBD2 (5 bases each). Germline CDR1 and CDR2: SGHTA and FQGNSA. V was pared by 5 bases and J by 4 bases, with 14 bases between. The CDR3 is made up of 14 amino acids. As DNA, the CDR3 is TGTGCCAGCAGCCGGGCCAGGGCGGGAGAGACCCAGTACTTC. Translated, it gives CASSRARAGETQYF.

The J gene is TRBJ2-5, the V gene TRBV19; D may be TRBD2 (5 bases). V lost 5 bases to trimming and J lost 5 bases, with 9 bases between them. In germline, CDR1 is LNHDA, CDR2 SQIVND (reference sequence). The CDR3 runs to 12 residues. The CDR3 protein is CASSEGPETQYF. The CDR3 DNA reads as TGTGCCAGTAGTGAGGGCCCGGAGACCCAGTACTTC.